This T cell receptor (beta chain) was identified in a study of T cell responses to AZD1222 COVID-19 vaccine. Study-level findings and limits: Of the AZD1222 recipients, only five to seven were seropositive at baseline. Donors were chiefly white British, with a greater number of females, and clonal diversity was perhaps underestimated.

This clone was seen a few times. Its antigen is currently unknown. Repertoires were generated with immunoSEQ multiplex PCR, while TCRdb's copy carries only in-frame clones and drops some. The data contain fewer than 200,000 clones, 90% of them singletons. The J segment lost 0 bases and the V segment lost 6 bases, leaving 5 bases of the junction unmatched. The CDR3 has 16 residues. In germline, CDR1 is SNHLY, CDR2 FYNNEI. The starting material was peripheral blood, obtained 28 days after the second dose of the MenACWY control vaccine. The chain has TRBV2 and TRBJ1-4; 9 nucleotides agree with TRBD1. The receptor's source is an adult who received the MenACWY meningococcal vaccine as a control. The CDR3 bases are TGTGCCAGCAGCGAGACAGGGGGAACAACTAATGAAAAACTGTTTTTT. It translates to CASSETGGTTNEKLFF.